The present T cell receptor (beta chain) was sequenced within a study of blood T cells in healthy people across ages (dated by TCRdb to the mid-2010s). For context, the study as a whole: Template switching captured roughly one uniquely barcoded TCR beta cDNA molecule per two T cells in model experiments. To avoid experimental bias, donors of different ages were randomly spread across the sequencing lanes. Donors were grouped into four age groups: young (average 16 years), middle-aged (39), aged (roughly 62) and long-lived (approximately 81). Two additional independent replicas of 1 million unique cDNA reads from the same blood draw were analyzed for two donors (one aged 18 to 29 and one aged 80 or older). To track age-related changes in TCR beta repertoire diversity, the study relied on deep sequencing normalized with unique cDNA molecular identifiers.

The donors were some 36 Caucasian individuals from Russia, aged roughly 6 to 100 years, who were systemically healthy. Around 10 milliliters of peripheral blood were collected from each donor into EDTA-treated Vacutainer tubes. Ficoll-Paque density-gradient centrifugation was used to isolate PBMCs, with at least 6.5 million per sample. Trizol reagent was used to extract total RNA from the PBMCs, yielding at least 6 micrograms per sample. For every donor, flow cytometry on a PBMC aliquot measured the percentage of naive CD45RAhigh/CD27high T cells. Library preparation used 5' RACE. Reads for this sample came from an Illumina HiSeq 2500. A second PCR of about 7 to 12 cycles was run with a J-beta primer mix and a sample-barcoded 5' primer. Each TCR beta cDNA molecule received a unique molecular identifier from a template-switch 5' adaptor carrying 12 random nucleotides. At least 2.5 million CDR3-containing paired-end reads were obtained from each sample. The Mint cDNA synthesis kit, primed by a TRBC-specific oligonucleotide, was used to synthesize first-strand cDNA from all RNA. All cDNA was treated with uracil-DNA glycosylase and then went through a first 18-cycle PCR with the universal primers M1SS and BC2_uni_R. The original methods were these. Each sample was normalized by randomly selecting 1 million high-quality reads, each carrying a distinct molecular identifier. Reads sharing molecular identifiers were discarded rather than binned into consensus sequences. MiTCR, run with a Q25 quality threshold and the strictest error-elimination algorithm, handled CDR3 identification, clonotype clustering and error correction. A nonparametric unseen species model with Euler transformation was used to estimate lower-bound total TCR beta diversity. TCRdb trimmed the raw reads at Q25, called clones with MiXCR and kept productive beta chains. Every CDR3 protein is listed once, alongside the most common genes and DNA of its rows. TCRdb's processing, not the authors', yielded these V and J calls. The sample contains 1.4 million to 1.5 million distinct CDR3 sequences, 40% to 50% of them found a single time. The ten largest make up 7% to 9% of the sample.

This clonotype was seen ten or more times. Its cognate antigen has yet to be identified. This clone may be a read error of a much larger clone one base away. The paper as a whole reports these results and caveats: Estimates of total diversity based on one million sequenced T cells were regarded as lower bounds and as underestimates. Compared with the aged group, the long-lived group had more naive CD4+ T cells, fewer expanded clones and increased TCR diversity, a pattern suggesting age selection. A strong correlation was found between observed TCR beta diversity and the percentage of naive T cells measured by flow cytometry. As age increased, observed TCR beta diversity per million T cells dropped in a roughly linear way, and a significant reduction was already evident by age 40. Bulk unsorted PBMC profiling prevented conclusive comparison of naive and antigen-experienced compartments. The CMV infection status of donors was not known, potentially confounding age-related changes in expanded clonotypes.

This TCR came from a woman in her late teens or twenties in good health. The sequencing sample was made of blood.

CDR3 loop: CASSASGGYNEQYF. In nucleotide form, the sequence is TGCGCCAGCAGCGCTTCAGGGGGCTACAATGAGCAGTACTTC. The chain was built from TRBV5-1 and TRBJ2-1, with 8 middle bases fitting TRBD1. Gene TRBJ2-7 matches the end of the DNA better, so the J call may be wrong. From cysteine to phenylalanine, the CDR3 is 14 amino acids long. Only the CDR3 DNA stays, 42 bases, in frame from base 1. Looking up the germline V gene yields CDR1 SGHRS and CDR2 YFSETQ.